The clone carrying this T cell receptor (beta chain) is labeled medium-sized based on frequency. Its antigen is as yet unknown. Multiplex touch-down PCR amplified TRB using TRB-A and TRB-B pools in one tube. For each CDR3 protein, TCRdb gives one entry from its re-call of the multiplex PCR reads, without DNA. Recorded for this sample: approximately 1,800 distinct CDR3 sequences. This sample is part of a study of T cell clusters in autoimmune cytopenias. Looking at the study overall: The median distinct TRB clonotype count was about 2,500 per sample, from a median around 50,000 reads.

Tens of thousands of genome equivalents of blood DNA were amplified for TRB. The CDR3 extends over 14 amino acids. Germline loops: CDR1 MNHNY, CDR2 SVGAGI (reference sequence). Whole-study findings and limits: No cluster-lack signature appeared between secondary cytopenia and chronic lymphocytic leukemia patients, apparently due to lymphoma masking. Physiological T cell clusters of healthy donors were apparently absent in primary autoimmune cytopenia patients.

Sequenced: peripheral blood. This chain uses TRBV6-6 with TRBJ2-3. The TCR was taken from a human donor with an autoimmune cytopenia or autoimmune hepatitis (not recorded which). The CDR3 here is CASSLGRRTDTQYF.